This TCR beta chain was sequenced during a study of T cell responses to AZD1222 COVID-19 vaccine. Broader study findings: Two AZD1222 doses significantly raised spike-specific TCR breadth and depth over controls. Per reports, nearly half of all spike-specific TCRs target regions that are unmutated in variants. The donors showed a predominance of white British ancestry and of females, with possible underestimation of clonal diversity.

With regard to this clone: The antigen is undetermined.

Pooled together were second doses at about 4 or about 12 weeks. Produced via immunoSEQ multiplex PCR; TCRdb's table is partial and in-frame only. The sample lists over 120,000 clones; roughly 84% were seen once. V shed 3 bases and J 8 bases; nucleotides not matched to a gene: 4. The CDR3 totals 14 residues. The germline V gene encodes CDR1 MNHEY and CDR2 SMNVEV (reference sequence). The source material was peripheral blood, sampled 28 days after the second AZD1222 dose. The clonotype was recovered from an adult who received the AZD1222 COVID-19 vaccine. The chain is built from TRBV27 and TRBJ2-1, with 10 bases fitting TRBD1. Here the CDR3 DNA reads TGTGCCAGCAGTTTCGGGACAGGGGCCCATGAGCAGTTCTTC. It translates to CASSFGTGAHEQFF.